This note documents a single TCR beta chain sequence. Its antigen remains unidentified. No qualities accompany the bases; no much larger clone lies one base away. The CDR3 holds 12 amino acids from the cysteine to the phenylalanine. Only CDR3 DNA remains: 36 bases, in frame from the first base. According to the germline V gene, CDR1 reads SGHDT and CDR2 reads YYEEEE. Trimming at the junction amounts to 0 bases on V and 6 bases on J, and the germline ends lie 6 bases apart. In the paper's terms, the time point label means: week 23, last vaccination. Each vaccine dose, consisting of 300 ug of a 20-mer mutant IDH1 peptide in Montanide, was administered subcutaneously with topical imiquimod. The donors had newly diagnosed IDH1-mutant astrocytomas of WHO grade 3 or 4 that showed loss of nuclear ATRX. The samples were drawn from NOA16, a multicentre, single-arm, open-label phase I trial in Germany that tested a mutant IDH1 peptide vaccine in humans for the first time. Genomic DNA for TCRB sequencing was isolated from EDTA blood with the DNeasy Blood and Tissue Kit.

To prepare the library, the immunoSEQ multiplex PCR assay was applied. Rearranged TCR beta chain sequences were amplified using the hsTCRB Kit according to the manufacturer's protocol. An Illumina MiSeq was used to sequence the TCRB libraries. On the authors' methods: The proprietary platform of the kit vendor was used for demultiplexing, trimming and gene mapping. TCRdb took over this immuneACCESS table, retaining in-frame rearrangements with V and J assigned. Such tables are incomplete; in checked studies, under half of the missing clones stem from an unresolved V gene, and the remainder is unexplained. The V and J calls and clone size come from that table; D and trimming were worked out from the DNA. The sample includes 26,000 or so clones, with roughly four fifths observed a single time. The ten biggest clones cover more than 15% of the sample. The sample originates from a study of a mutant IDH1 vaccine in newly diagnosed glioma listed by TCRdb under 2021. Study-wide context: Patients received eight vaccinations in weeks 1, 3, 5, 7, 11, 15, 19 and 23, corresponding to visits V03 through V10. Vaccination began 4-6 weeks after radiotherapy alone, or alongside temozolomide cycles in the chemotherapy-containing groups. Of the roughly 34 treated patients, 62.5% were male and approximately 38% were female, and the mean age was 40.4 years. For exploratory analyses, about 25 treated patients had longitudinal TCRB deep sequencing done wherever samples were available. Six visits were used for peripheral blood collection: V03 (baseline), V05, V07, V10, V12 and V13. Before enrollment, most patients had been given radiochemotherapy with temozolomide as standard therapy, while the rest had received either radiotherapy alone or temozolomide alone. General findings and caveats noted by the study authors: According to the authors, sample limitations meant that analyses of patient blood samples could not be reproduced. Across multiple MHC alleles, vaccine-induced immune responses were seen in 90% to 95% of patients. Availability determined which PBMC samples were chosen for TCRB deep sequencing. Pseudoprogression seemed to be unrelated to changes in the top peripheral T cell clonotypes found by TCRB sequencing.

This clonotype was obtained from a woman aged 30 to 39 with glioma. The sample consisted of PBMCs, taken from a glioma patient whose treatment included an IDH1 peptide vaccine. The chain employs TRBV5-6 and TRBJ1-1, with no confidently assigned D gene. The nucleotides are TGTGCCAGCAGCTTGGATGGGCCTGAAGCTTTCTTT. The resulting protein is CASSLDGPEAFF.